This section outlines one T cell receptor (beta chain) sequence together with its context. TCRdb keeps only in-frame clones here, not all; method: immunoSEQ multiplex PCR. Among under 400,000 clones listed, 70% to 90% were seen once. This sample was taken from a study of cytomegalovirus exposure and HLA in healthy donors. The clonotype originates from a man aged 25-45 years in good health and CMV-seronegative. Sequenced: PBMCs.

CDR3 nucleotide sequence: TGCGCCAGAGAGAACAGGGGGACGCGCTATGGCTACACCTTC. Translation: CARENRGTRYGYTF. The chain combines TRBV10-1 with TRBJ1-2; 8 bases match TRBD1. The germline V gene encodes CDR1 WNHNN and CDR2 SYGVQD (reference sequence). The CDR3 is made up of 14 amino acids. The V segment lost 9 bases and the J segment 4 bases; nucleotides outside the gene matches: 10.